The 20 T cell receptor beta chains below come from one sample, sequenced in a study of brain T cells in children with intractable seizures. The table came from immunoSEQ multiplex PCR; TCRdb's copy has only in-frame clones and leaves some out. Of around 80,000 clones in the sample, about 90% were seen once. Specimen: peripheral blood, collected at surgery. These receptors all come from a girl aged 2 to 10 with Rasmussen encephalitis and intractable seizures.

CDR3 in amino acids: CASSELTRQETQYF. The CDR3 bases are TGTGCCAGCAGTGAACTGACTAGACAAGAGACCCAGTACTTC. The chain links TRBV6-1 to TRBJ2-5; D may be TRBD2 (6 bases). CDR3 length: 14 amino acids. Per the germline V gene, CDR1 is MNHNS and CDR2 is SASEGT. Between the trimmed V and J ends, which lost 2 bases and 2 bases, there was a span of 9 bases.

The J gene is TRBJ1-2, the V gene TRBV6-1; 9 nucleotides line up with TRBD1. The V and J ends lost 1 base and 0 bases, in that order; junction bases with no gene match: 3. The germline gives CDR1 MNHNS, CDR2 SASEGT. The CDR3 is 16 residues long. The CDR3: CASSEGDRVSNYGYTF. CDR3 nucleotide sequence: TGTGCCAGCAGTGAAGGGGACAGGGTATCTAACTATGGCTACACCTTC.

This chain uses TRBV27 with TRBJ2-3; 14 bases match TRBD2. The CDR3 is made up of 21 amino acids. With 0 bases clipped from V and 1 base from J, the junction kept 12 bases outside the gene matches. Per germline, CDR1 MNHEY and CDR2 SMNVEV (reference sequence). CDR3 nucleotide sequence: TGTGCCAGCAGTTTATCCCGACTTCCAGGGACTAGCGGGGGCCGCACAGATACGCAGTATTTT. It translates to CASSLSRLPGTSGGRTDTQYF.

This chain connects TRBV7-2 to TRBJ2-2; 8 bases fit TRBD1. Germline trimming cut 5 bases from V and 6 bases from J; bases unmatched to any gene: 2. The CDR3 consists of 13 residues. Germline CDR1 and CDR2: SGHTA and FQGNSA. The DNA for the CDR3 is TGTGCCAGCAGCAGGACAGGGCCCGGGGAGCTGTTTTTT. This gives the protein CASSRTGPGELFF. The whole variable domain, remainder taken from reference TRBV7-2 and TRBJ2-2, is GAGVSQSPSNKVTEKGKDVELRCDPISGHTALYWYRQSLGQGLEFLIYFQGNSAPDKSGLPSDRFSAERTGGSVSTLTIQRTQQEDSAVYLCASSRTGPGELFFGEGSRLTVL.

The chain joins TRBV9 to TRBJ2-5; D is perhaps TRBD2 (6 bases). Looked up from germline, CDR1 is SGDLS and CDR2 is YYNGEE. CDR3 length: 13 amino acids. The germline V and J ends were trimmed by 2 bases and 2 bases, with 7 bases remaining between them. CDR3 DNA: TGTGCCAGCAGCGTGGGGGGACAAGAGACCCAGTACTTC. This encodes CASSVGGQETQYF.

The V gene is TRBV4-1, the J gene TRBJ1-6; D unclear. The CDR3 runs to 12 residues. Trimming took 5 bases from V and 8 from J, leaving 7 bases between them. Germline CDR1 MGHRA, CDR2 YSYEKL. The CDR3, as DNA: TGCGCCAGCAGCTCGAGGGATTCACCCCTCCACTTT. This sequence encodes CASSSRDSPLHF.

The chain links TRBV27 to TRBJ1-1, with 7 positions matching TRBD1. The CDR3 spans 19 residues. Germline CDR1 MNHEY, CDR2 SMNVEV (reference sequence). Trimming took 2 bases from V and 7 from J; bases not matched to a gene: 22. The CDR3 DNA reads as TGTGCCAGCAGTTTAGCCCCCTCCCTTCCGGGCGGGGGGGACAGTGAAGCTTTCTTT. As protein: CASSLAPSLPGGGDSEAFF.

The chain links TRBV5-8 to TRBJ1-5; the match to TRBD1 covers 8 bases. V lost 4 bases to trimming and J lost 4 bases; unmatched junction nucleotides: 4. The germline V gene has CDR1 SGHTS and CDR2 YDEGEE. The CDR3 is 14 residues long. The chain's CDR3 is CASSPGTGNQPQHF. The CDR3 DNA follows: TGTGCCAGCAGCCCCGGGACAGGAAATCAGCCCCAGCATTTT.

The chain employs TRBV12-5 and TRBJ2-4, with D perhaps matching TRBD2 (5 bases). V dropped 3 bases and J dropped 6 bases, with 12 bases sitting between them. The CDR3 is 14 amino acids. The germline V gene encodes CDR1 LGHNT and CDR2 FRNRAP. The CDR3: CASGFGGFGNIQYF. The CDR3 DNA sequence: TGTGCTAGTGGTTTTGGAGGTTTCGGAAACATTCAGTACTTC.

V and J are TRBV28 and TRBJ1-1; unclear D gene. CDR3 length: 13 residues. Trimming pared 1 base from V and 2 bases from J, leaving 5 bases between. Germline-derived CDR1 and CDR2 are MDHEN and SYDVKM. CDR3 sequence: CASSLSENTEAFF. The CDR3 DNA is TGTGCCAGCAGTTTATCGGAAAACACTGAAGCTTTCTTT.

The rearrangement uses TRBV28 and TRBJ1-2; 7 bases fit TRBD1. The trim removed 3 bases at V and 8 bases at J, leaving 12 bases unmatched. CDR3 size: 15 residues. Germline CDR1 and CDR2: MDHEN and SYDVKM. For the CDR3, the DNA is TGTGCCAGCAGTTTTATTTTCGCAGGGGGTCACGGCTACACCTTC. Amino acids: CASSFIFAGGHGYTF.

The chain has TRBV28 and TRBJ2-7; no firm D call. This CDR3 region has 13 residues. CDR1 is MDHEN, CDR2 SYDVKM, per germline. With 4 bases removed from V and 2 bases from J, the gap between germline ends came to 9 bases. The CDR3 sequence is CASSSYNPYEQYF. The CDR3 nucleotides read TGTGCCAGCAGTTCATATAACCCCTACGAGCAGTACTTC. The full variable domain, its missing parts supplied by reference TRBV28 and TRBJ2-7, is DVKVTQSSRYLVKRTGEKVFLECVQDMDHENMFWYRQDPGLGLRLIYFSYDVKMKEKGDIPEGYSVSREKKERFSLILESASTNQTSMYLCASSSYNPYEQYFGPGTRLTVT.

V is TRBV6-5 and J is TRBJ2-2, with 7 positions matching TRBD1. V dropped 6 bases and J dropped 0; count of bases not matched to a gene: 4. CDR3 length: 15 amino acids. Germline lookup yields CDR1 MNHEY and CDR2 SVGAGI. Here the CDR3 DNA reads TGTGCCAGCAGGACCGGGACAGCGAACACCGGGGAGCTGTTTTTT. Amino acids: CASRTGTANTGELFF.

The rearrangement joins TRBV12-5 to TRBJ2-1, with 14 positions matching TRBD2. From germline, CDR1 is LGHNT and CDR2 FRNRAP. The CDR3 covers 19 residues. J was trimmed by 0 bases and V by 6 bases; bases with no gene match: 10. The CDR3 bases are TGTGCTAGTGGCCCTGGACTAGCGGGAGGTTTCCTCTCCTACAATGAGCAGTTCTTC. Amino acid sequence: CASGPGLAGGFLSYNEQFF.

This sequence joins TRBV5-4 and TRBJ2-7; 10 nucleotides line up with TRBD2. CDR1 and CDR2 (germline): SGHNT, YYREEE (reference sequence). CDR3 length: 13 amino acids. Trimming removed 4 bases from V and 6 bases from J; junction bases left unmatched: 4. The CDR3 sequence: CASSAGTSAEQYF. The CDR3 DNA sequence: TGTGCCAGCAGCGCGGGGACTAGCGCCGAGCAGTACTTC.

The rearrangement links TRBV9 to TRBJ2-3, with no clear D. The CDR3 runs to 13 residues. Germline CDR1 reads SGDLS; CDR2 reads YYNGEE. Trimming removed 0 bases at V and 2 bases at J, with 4 bases between. The CDR3 region is CASSVAVTDTQYF. The CDR3 coding sequence is TGTGCCAGCAGCGTAGCGGTCACAGATACGCAGTATTTT.

The chain carries TRBV30 and TRBJ1-1, with TRBD1 as a possible D gene (5 bases). Germline CDR1 and CDR2: GTSNPN and SVGIG (reference sequence). Trimming took off 0 bases at V and 5 bases at J, with 16 bases between the two ends. This CDR3 region has 15 residues. The CDR3 DNA reads as TGTGCCTGGAGTGTACCTTGGGGCGTGTTAACTGAAGCTTTCTTT. Amino acids: CAWSVPWGVLTEAFF.

The chain uses TRBV9 and TRBJ1-1, with a possible D match to TRBD1 (5 bases). The CDR3 consists of 15 residues. V lost 4 bases to trimming and J lost 4 bases, with 17 bases between them. Germline V CDR1 and CDR2: SGDLS, YYNGEE. The CDR3, as DNA: TGTGCCAGCAGCCCATACGGGACGTGGGGCACTGAAGCTTTCTTT. Its protein is CASSPYGTWGTEAFF.

As for this clone: One end of the junction is discordant with germline, which a read error may explain. V gene TRBV7-7 combines with J gene TRBJ2-7; 13 bases are a match to TRBD2. The CDR3 runs to 15 residues. CDR1 and CDR2 (germline): SSHAT, FNYEAQ (reference sequence). The CDR3 nucleotides are TGTGCTAGCAGCCCTGGGACTAGCGGGACCTACGAGCAGTACTTC. This codes for CASSPGTSGTYEQYF.

The V gene is TRBV7-2, the J gene TRBJ2-7, with a possible D match to TRBD2 (6 bases). Germline CDR1 reads SGHTA; CDR2 reads FQGNSA. Trimming left V 7 bases short and J 3 bases short, with 22 bases between. This CDR3 region has 16 residues. The CDR3 DNA reads as TGTGCCAGCAAGAAAGATATCGGGGGAGCACGCTACGAGCAGTACTTC. Protein product: CASKKDIGGARYEQYF.